Below are 25 T cell receptor beta chains sequenced from a single sample in a study of T cell repertoires in cytomegalovirus infection. TCRdb reprocessed the reads with MiXCR, giving one entry per CDR3 protein. This sample has about 740,000 distinct CDR3 sequences, with 35% to 40% found just once. The sample comprised PBMCs. Receptor source: a human donor in good health (CMV status not recorded). Some clones in this sample may be carry-over from other donors' samples.

The rearrangement joins TRBV5-3 to TRBJ1-1; 9 bases line up with TRBD1. TRBV5-3 is annotated as an ORF whose role is uncertain. This CDR3 has 16 residues. With 8 bases clipped from V and 0 bases from J, the junction kept 11 bases outside the gene matches. DNA for the CDR3: TGTGCCAGCCATTTCACGGGGACAGGGCTGAACACTGAAGCTTTCTTT. Its translation is CASHFTGTGLNTEAFF.

The chain carries TRBV24-1 and TRBJ2-4; TRBD1 aligns across 9 bases. CDR3 length: 17 amino acids. Germline CDR1 is KGHDR and CDR2 is SFDVKD. Germline trimming cut 2 bases from V and 5 bases from J; bases unmatched to any gene: 9. The CDR3 reads CATSDSGTGNSQNIQYF. CDR3 DNA sequence: TGTGCCACCAGTGATTCGGGGACAGGGAACAGCCAAAACATTCAGTACTTC.

The chain links TRBV6-4 to TRBJ2-7; weak D call: TRBD1 (6 bases). The length of the CDR3 is 16 residues. The germline CDR1 and CDR2 sequences are MRHNA and SNTAGT. V shed 4 bases and J shed 3 bases, with 19 bases lying between them. The CDR3 here is CASSGPGHVKSYEQYF. CDR3 in DNA: TGTGCCAGCAGTGGGCCGGGACACGTTAAAAGCTACGAGCAGTACTTC.

This clonotype has more than one count but fewer than ten. This sequence joins TRBV7-8 and TRBJ1-6; 8 nucleotides match TRBD1. V lost 1 base to trimming and J lost 7 bases; unmatched junction nucleotides: 6. The V gene's germline CDR1 is SGHVS and CDR2 FQNEAQ. The CDR3 contains 16 residues. CDR3 sequence (DNA): TGTGCCAGCAGCTTAGGTCTAGGACAGGGAAATTCACCCCTCCACTTT. Residues: CASSLGLGQGNSPLHF.

This chain's CDR3 is CASSLPQSNEQYF. The DNA for the CDR3 is TGTGCCAGCAGCTTGCCGCAAAGTAACGAGCAGTACTTC. The chain has TRBV11-2 and TRBJ2-7; D call uncertain. Trimming shortened V by 3 bases and J by 5 bases, and 11 bases separated the two germline ends. The germline CDR1 and CDR2 sequences are SGHAT and FQNNGV. The CDR3 runs to 13 residues. The whole variable domain, remainder taken from reference TRBV11-2 and TRBJ2-7, is EAGVAQSPRYKIIEKRQSVAFWCNPISGHATLYWYQQILGQGPKLLIQFQNNGVVDDSQLPKDRFSAERLKGVDSTLKIQPAKLEDSAVYLCASSLPQSNEQYFGPGTRLTVT.

The genes are TRBV7-2 and TRBJ2-1; the D gene could be TRBD1 or TRBD2 (5 bases each). The J call may not be correct, given that the DNA end is closer to TRBJ2-7. The CDR3 has 16 residues. In germline, CDR1 is SGHTA, CDR2 FQGNSA. CDR3 DNA sequence: TGTGCCAGCAGAGGGACCTCGACGAGCTCCTACAATGAGCAGTACTTC. Amino acids: CASRGTSTSSYNEQYF.

This clonotype appeared a few times. At one of its ends the junction is not consistent with the germline gene, which may arise from a read error. The V and J genes are TRBV5-6 and TRBJ2-3, with TRBD2 matching 8 bases. Germline lookup yields CDR1 SGHDT and CDR2 YYEEEE. The CDR3 loop spans 13 amino acids. The CDR3 loop reads CASSGGLSGGGLW. CDR3 DNA: TGTGCCAGCAGCGGAGGTCTCAGCGGGGGAGGGCTCTGG.

This clonotype was detected only a few times. This rearrangement joins TRBV7-8 to TRBJ2-2, with D tentatively TRBD1 (5 bases). This CDR3 is built from 14 residues. V lost 3 bases, J lost 3 bases, and 8 bases lay in between. The germline V gene encodes CDR1 SGHVS and CDR2 FQNEAQ. The CDR3 loop reads CASSLAQDTGELFF. The CDR3 DNA reads TGTGCCAGCAGCTTGGCACAGGACACCGGGGAGCTGTTTTTT. Complete variable domain (other parts from reference TRBV7-8 and TRBJ2-2): GAGVSQSPRYKVAKRGQDVALRCDPISGHVSLFWYQQALGQGPEFLTYFQNEAQLDKSGLPSDRFFAERPEGSVSTLKIQRTQQEDSAVYLCASSLAQDTGELFFGEGSRLTVL.

V usage is TRBV6-8 and J usage is TRBJ2-7; the match to TRBD1 covers 8 bases. This CDR3 is built from 15 residues. Per germline, CDR1 MNHGY and CDR2 SAAAGT. With 0 bases clipped from V and 2 bases from J, the junction kept 3 bases outside the gene matches. The CDR3 region has the DNA TGTGCCAGCAGTTACTCGCAGGGGGCCGCCTACGAGCAGTACTTC. This translates into CASSYSQGAAYEQYF.

The chain carries TRBV3-1 and TRBJ1-2; 12 positions match TRBD1. Germline CDR1 is LGHDT and CDR2 is YNNKEL (reference sequence). The CDR3 has 17 residues. V was clipped by 5 bases and J by 2 bases; unmatched bases: 9. In nucleotides, the CDR3 is TGTGCCAGCAGCAAATCCGGGACAGGGGGCGCAAACTATGGCTACACCTTC. Translation: CASSKSGTGGANYGYTF.

In its sample, this clonotype was seen a few times. The CDR3 DNA sequence: TGTGCCAGCAGCTTACTTTCTAGCATGGTGAGAACAGATACGCAGTATTTT. Residues: CASSLLSSMVRTDTQYF. The chain recombines TRBV7-8 with TRBJ2-3, with D maybe TRBD2 (5 bases). In germline, CDR1 is SGHVS, CDR2 FQNEAQ. V lost 2 bases and J lost 3, with 18 bases in between. This CDR3 is built from 17 residues.

This sequence joins TRBV30 and TRBJ2-1; 9 nucleotides match TRBD2. Germline trimming cut 5 bases from V and 3 bases from J; bases unmatched to any gene: 2. Looked up from germline, CDR1 is GTSNPN and CDR2 is SVGIG (reference sequence). The CDR3 extends over 13 amino acids. The chain's CDR3 is CAWLAGDYNEQFF. CDR3 coding DNA: TGTGCCTGGTTAGCGGGGGACTACAATGAGCAGTTCTTC.

This rearrangement joins TRBV19 to TRBJ1-5; D is unresolved. The V end lost 5 bases, the J end lost 9 bases, and 8 bases lay between the germline ends. The CDR3 totals 11 residues. Germline CDR1 is LNHDA and CDR2 is SQIVND (reference sequence). The CDR3 spells CASSSNWPQHF. The CDR3 nucleotides read TGTGCCAGTAGTTCCAACTGGCCCCAGCATTTT.

This clonotype showed up just a few times. The gene calls are TRBV9 and TRBJ1-1; weak D call: TRBD1 (6 bases). From germline, CDR1 is SGDLS and CDR2 YYNGEE. V dropped 0 bases and J dropped 3 bases, with 12 bases sitting between them. This CDR3 is built from 15 residues. CDR3 DNA sequence: TGTGCCAGCAGCGTAGCGTCAGGGGCGGACACTGAAGCTTTCTTT. Its translation is CASSVASGADTEAFF.

V usage is TRBV6-1 and J usage is TRBJ2-6; the D call may be TRBD1 or TRBD2 (5 bases each). The germline V gene has CDR1 MNHNS and CDR2 SASEGT. V was shortened by 8 bases and J by 1 base, with 15 bases between the two germline ends. CDR3 size: 16 residues. This CDR3 reads CASLTKGRSGANVLTF. CDR3 bases: TGTGCCAGCCTCACCAAGGGACGTTCTGGGGCCAACGTCCTGACTTTC.

V and J are TRBV7-2 and TRBJ1-2; D may be TRBD1 (5 bases). The CDR3 is made up of 14 amino acids. Trimming cost V 2 bases and J 8 bases, with 15 bases left between them. CDR1 and CDR2 (germline): SGHTA, FQGNSA. The CDR3 sequence is CASSLPGMGEGYTF. The CDR3 nucleotides read TGTGCCAGCAGCTTACCAGGGATGGGGGAAGGCTACACCTTC.

In nucleotides, the CDR3 is TGTGCCAGCAGCTTAGACTGCGCAAAACTGTTTTTT. Amino acids: CASSLDCAKLFF. The genes are TRBV7-4 and TRBJ1-4; D not resolved. This CDR3 has 12 amino acids. Germline CDR1 SGHVT, CDR2 SQSDAQ. Trimming cost V 1 base and J 10 bases, with 7 bases left between them.

Only a few counts were recorded for this clonotype. The rearrangement uses TRBV29-1 and TRBJ2-7; D possibly corresponds to TRBD1 (6 bases). The V gene lost 6 bases and the J gene lost 0 bases, with 18 bases spanning the gap. CDR3 size: 15 residues. Germline-derived CDR1 and CDR2 are SQVTM and ANQGSEA. In DNA form, the CDR3 reads TGCAGCGTCGAAACCGGGACAACTGGCTCCTACGAGCAGTACTTC. Amino acid sequence: CSVETGTTGSYEQYF.

This clonotype has a handful of counts. V and J are TRBV7-9 and TRBJ2-1; D gene unclear. The V gene's germline CDR1 is SEHNR and CDR2 FQNEAQ (reference sequence). V was clipped by 0 bases and J by 6 bases, with 12 bases between them. The CDR3 consists of 15 residues. The chain's CDR3 is CASSLARQTTNEQFF. The DNA of the CDR3 is TGTGCCAGCAGCTTAGCGCGGCAGACAACCAATGAGCAGTTCTTC. Supplemented by reference TRBV7-9 and TRBJ2-1, the full variable domain reads DTGVSQNPRHKITKRGQNVTFRCDPISEHNRLYWYRQTLGQGPEFLTYFQNEAQLEKSRLLSDRFSAERPKGSFSTLEIQRTEQGDSAMYLCASSLARQTTNEQFFGPGTRLTVL.

This clonotype came up a few times. The rearrangement links TRBV7-3 to TRBJ2-1; D may match TRBD1 or TRBD2 (5 bases each). Trimming shortened V by 1 base and J by 0 bases, and 16 bases separated the two germline ends. The CDR3 totals 18 residues. Germline-derived CDR1 and CDR2 are SGHTA and FQGTGA. The CDR3 DNA reads TGTGCCAGCAGCTTAAACTTCGGGGCTGATCTCTCCTACAATGAGCAGTTCTTC. Its protein is CASSLNFGADLSYNEQFF.

The V call is TRBV20-1, the J call TRBJ2-3; D perhaps matches TRBD2 (6 bases). With 0 bases removed from V and 5 bases from J, the gap between germline ends came to 15 bases. The CDR3 is made up of 15 amino acids. Germline assignment: CDR1 DFQATT and CDR2 SNEGSKA (reference sequence). For the CDR3, the DNA is TGCAGTGCTAGAGAGCCGGGAGCGCGCTTAGATACGCAGTATTTT. It translates to CSAREPGARLDTQYF.

The rearrangement links TRBV6-1 to TRBJ1-6; D is undetermined. Looked up from germline, CDR1 is MNHNS and CDR2 is SASEGT. With 5 bases removed from V and 3 bases from J, the gap between germline ends came to 14 bases. The CDR3 totals 16 residues. The CDR3 region is CASSSPWGDYNSPLHF. DNA of the CDR3: TGTGCCAGCAGTTCCCCTTGGGGTGACTATAATTCACCCCTCCACTTT.

This rearrangement joins TRBV12-3 or TRBV12-4 to TRBJ1-2; 8 bases match TRBD1. V shed 0 bases and J 7 bases; nucleotides not matched to a gene: 4. The CDR3 has 14 residues. CDR3 in amino acids: CASSLAQGAAGYTF. The CDR3 nucleotides are TGTGCCAGCAGTTTAGCGCAGGGGGCAGCTGGCTACACCTTC.

The CDR3 loop reads CASRVSEGPTNTEAFF. The CDR3 DNA is TGCGCCAGCAGGGTGAGTGAGGGGCCGACGAACACTGAAGCTTTCTTT. The gene calls are TRBV5-1 and TRBJ1-1, with D maybe TRBD1 (5 bases). Trimming left V 5 bases short and J 1 base short, with 18 bases between. The germline CDR1 and CDR2 sequences are SGHRS and YFSETQ. The CDR3 has 16 residues.

The rearrangement links TRBV6-5 to TRBJ1-2; D uncertain. The V gene lost 4 bases and the J gene lost 6 bases, with 12 bases spanning the gap. CDR3 length: 13 amino acids. Germline V gene lookup returns CDR1 MNHEY and CDR2 SVGAGI. In DNA, the CDR3 is TGTGCCAGCAGTTCAAATTTAGGGAATGGCTACACCTTC. Protein: CASSSNLGNGYTF.